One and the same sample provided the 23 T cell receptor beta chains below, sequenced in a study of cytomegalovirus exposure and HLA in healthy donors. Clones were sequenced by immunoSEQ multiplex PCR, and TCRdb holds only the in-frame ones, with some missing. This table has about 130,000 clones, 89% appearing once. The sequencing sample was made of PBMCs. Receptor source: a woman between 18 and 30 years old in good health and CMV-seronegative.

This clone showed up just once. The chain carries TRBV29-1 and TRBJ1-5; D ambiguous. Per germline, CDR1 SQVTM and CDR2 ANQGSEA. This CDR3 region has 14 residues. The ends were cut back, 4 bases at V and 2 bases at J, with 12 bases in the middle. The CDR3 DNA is TGCAGCGTTGCGGGGTCTTTCGGCAATCAGCCCCAGCATTTT. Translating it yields CSVAGSFGNQPQHF.

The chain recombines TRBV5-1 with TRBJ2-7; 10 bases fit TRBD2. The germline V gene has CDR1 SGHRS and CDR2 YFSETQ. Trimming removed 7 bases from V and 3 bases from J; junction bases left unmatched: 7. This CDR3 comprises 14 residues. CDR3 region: CASASIAGGYEQYF. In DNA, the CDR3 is TGCGCCAGCGCATCAATAGCGGGGGGCTACGAGCAGTACTTC.

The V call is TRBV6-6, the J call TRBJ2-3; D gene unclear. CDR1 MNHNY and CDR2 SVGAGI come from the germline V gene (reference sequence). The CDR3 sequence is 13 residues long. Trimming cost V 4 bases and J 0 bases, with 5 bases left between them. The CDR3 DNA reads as TGTGCCAGCAGTTCGGAGAGCACAGATACGCAGTATTTT. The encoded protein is CASSSESTDTQYF.

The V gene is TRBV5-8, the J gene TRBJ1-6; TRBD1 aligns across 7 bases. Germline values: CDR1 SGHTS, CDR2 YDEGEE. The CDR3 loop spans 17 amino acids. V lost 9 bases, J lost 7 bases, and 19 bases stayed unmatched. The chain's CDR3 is CANPGTAATSGNSPLHF. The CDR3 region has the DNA TGTGCCAACCCCGGGACAGCGGCCACATCGGGAAATTCACCCCTCCACTTT.

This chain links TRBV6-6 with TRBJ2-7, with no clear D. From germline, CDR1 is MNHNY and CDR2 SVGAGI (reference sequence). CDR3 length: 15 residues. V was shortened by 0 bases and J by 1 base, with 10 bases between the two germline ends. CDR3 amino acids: CASSYSIGESYEQYF. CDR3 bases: TGTGCCAGCAGTTACTCGATAGGAGAATCCTACGAGCAGTACTTC.

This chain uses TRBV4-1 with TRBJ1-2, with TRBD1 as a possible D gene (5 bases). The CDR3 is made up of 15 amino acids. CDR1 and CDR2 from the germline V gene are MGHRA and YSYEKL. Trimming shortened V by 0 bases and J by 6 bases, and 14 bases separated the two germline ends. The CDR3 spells CASSQDRGGEHGYTF. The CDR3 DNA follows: TGCGCCAGCAGCCAAGATCGGGGGGGAGAGCATGGCTACACCTTC.

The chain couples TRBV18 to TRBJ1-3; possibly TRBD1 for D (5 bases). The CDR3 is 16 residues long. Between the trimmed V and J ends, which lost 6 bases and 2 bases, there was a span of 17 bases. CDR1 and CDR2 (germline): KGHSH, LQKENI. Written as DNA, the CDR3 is TGTGCCAGCTCCGAAGTTTCCGGGGGAACTGGAAACACCATATATTTT. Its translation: CASSEVSGGTGNTIYF.

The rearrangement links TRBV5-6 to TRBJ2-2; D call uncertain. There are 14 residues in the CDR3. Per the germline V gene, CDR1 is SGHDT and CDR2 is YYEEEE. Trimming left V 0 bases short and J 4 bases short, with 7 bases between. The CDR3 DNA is TGTGCCAGCAGCTTGGGTAGAGTCACCGGGGAGCTGTTTTTT. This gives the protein CASSLGRVTGELFF. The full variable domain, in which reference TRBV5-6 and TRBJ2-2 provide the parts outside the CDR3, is DAGVTQSPTHLIKTRGQQVTLRCSPKSGHDTVSWYQQALGQGPQFIFQYYEEEERQRGNFPDRFSGHQFPNYSSELNVNALLLGDSALYLCASSLGRVTGELFFGEGSRLTVL.

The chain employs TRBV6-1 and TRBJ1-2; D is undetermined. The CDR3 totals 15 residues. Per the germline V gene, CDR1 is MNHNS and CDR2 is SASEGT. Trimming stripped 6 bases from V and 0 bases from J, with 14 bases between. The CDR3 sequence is CASSERRGSNYGYTF. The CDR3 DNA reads TGTGCCAGCAGCGAAAGGAGAGGATCTAACTATGGCTACACCTTC.

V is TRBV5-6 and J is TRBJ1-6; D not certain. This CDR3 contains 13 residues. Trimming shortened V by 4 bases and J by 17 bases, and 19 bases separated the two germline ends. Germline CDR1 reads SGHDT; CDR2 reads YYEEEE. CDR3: CASSGNAGSPIHF. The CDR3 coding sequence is TGTGCCAGCAGCGGTAATGCGGGGTCCCCGATCCACTTT.

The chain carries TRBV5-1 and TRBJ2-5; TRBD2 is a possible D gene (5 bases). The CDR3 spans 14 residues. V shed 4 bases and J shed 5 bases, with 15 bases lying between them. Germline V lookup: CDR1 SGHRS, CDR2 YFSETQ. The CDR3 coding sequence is TGCGCCAGCAGCCCAGGAGGCCCTAGGGAGACCCAGTACTTC. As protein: CASSPGGPRETQYF.

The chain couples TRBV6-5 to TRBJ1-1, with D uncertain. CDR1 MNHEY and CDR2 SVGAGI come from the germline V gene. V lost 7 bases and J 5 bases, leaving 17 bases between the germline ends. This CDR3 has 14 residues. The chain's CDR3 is CASTPPGLRTEAFF. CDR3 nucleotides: TGTGCCAGCACCCCCCCCGGACTTCGAACTGAAGCTTTCTTT.

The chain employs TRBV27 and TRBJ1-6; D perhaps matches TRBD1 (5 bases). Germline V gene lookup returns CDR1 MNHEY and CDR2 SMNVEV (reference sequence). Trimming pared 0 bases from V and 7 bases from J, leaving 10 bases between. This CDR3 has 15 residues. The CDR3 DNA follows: TGTGCCAGCAGTTTATCCAGGGTCGGAAATTCACCCCTCCACTTT. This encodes CASSLSRVGNSPLHF.

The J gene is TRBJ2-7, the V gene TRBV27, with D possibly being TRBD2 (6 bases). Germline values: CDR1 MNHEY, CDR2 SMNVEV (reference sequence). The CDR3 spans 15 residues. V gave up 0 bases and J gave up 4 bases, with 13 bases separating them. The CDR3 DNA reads TGTGCCAGCAGTTTATCGGGGGGAGTCGGGTACGAGCAGTACTTC. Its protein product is CASSLSGGVGYEQYF.

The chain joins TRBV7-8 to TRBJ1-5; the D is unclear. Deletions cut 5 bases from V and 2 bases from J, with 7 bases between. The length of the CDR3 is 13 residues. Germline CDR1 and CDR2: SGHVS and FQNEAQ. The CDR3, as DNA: TGTGCCAGCAGCACTTTAGGCAATCAGCCCCAGCATTTT. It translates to CASSTLGNQPQHF.

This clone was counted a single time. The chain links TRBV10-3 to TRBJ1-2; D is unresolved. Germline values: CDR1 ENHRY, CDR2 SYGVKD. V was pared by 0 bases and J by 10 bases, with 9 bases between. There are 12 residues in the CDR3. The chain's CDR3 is CAISESGEDYTF. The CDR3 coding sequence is TGTGCCATCAGTGAGTCTGGGGAGGACTACACCTTC.

CDR3 region: CASSQQTPRGAFF. The CDR3 region has the DNA TGTGCCAGCAGCCAACAGACCCCTCGGGGAGCTTTCTTT. V is TRBV5-8 and J is TRBJ1-1; D gene ambiguous. The germline CDR1 and CDR2 sequences are SGHTS and YDEGEE. V lost 4 bases and J lost 10, with 17 bases in between. There are 13 residues in the CDR3.

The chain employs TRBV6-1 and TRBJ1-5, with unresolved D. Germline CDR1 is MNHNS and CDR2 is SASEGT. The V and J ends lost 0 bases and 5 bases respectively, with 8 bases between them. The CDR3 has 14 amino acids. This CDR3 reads CASSEALGDQPQHF. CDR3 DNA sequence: TGTGCCAGCAGTGAAGCTTTAGGAGATCAGCCCCAGCATTTT.

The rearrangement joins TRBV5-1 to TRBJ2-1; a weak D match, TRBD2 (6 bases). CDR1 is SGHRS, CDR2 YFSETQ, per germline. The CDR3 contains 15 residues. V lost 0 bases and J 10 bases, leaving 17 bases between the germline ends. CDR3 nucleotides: TGCGCCAGCAGCTTGGGGGGGACTCGCAATAGCGAGCAGTTCTTC. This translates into CASSLGGTRNSEQFF.

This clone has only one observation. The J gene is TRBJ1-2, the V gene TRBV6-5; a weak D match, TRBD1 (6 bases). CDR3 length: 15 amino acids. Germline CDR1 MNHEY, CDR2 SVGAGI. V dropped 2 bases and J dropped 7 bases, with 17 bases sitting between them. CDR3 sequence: CASSYLTGGTGGYTF. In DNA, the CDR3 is TGTGCCAGCAGTTACCTGACAGGAGGAACTGGTGGCTACACCTTC.

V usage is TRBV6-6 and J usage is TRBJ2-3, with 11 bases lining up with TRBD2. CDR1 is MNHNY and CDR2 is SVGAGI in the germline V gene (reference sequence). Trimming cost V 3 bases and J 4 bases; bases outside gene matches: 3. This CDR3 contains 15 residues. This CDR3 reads CASSYSGGAADTQYF. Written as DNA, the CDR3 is TGTGCCAGCAGTTATAGCGGGGGGGCCGCAGATACGCAGTATTTT.

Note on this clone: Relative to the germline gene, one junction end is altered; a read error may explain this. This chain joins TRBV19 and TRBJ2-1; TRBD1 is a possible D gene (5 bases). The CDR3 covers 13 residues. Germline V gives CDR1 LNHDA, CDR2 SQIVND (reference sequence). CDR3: CASSVDSYNEQFF. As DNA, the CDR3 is TGTGCCAGTAGTGTAGACAGCTACAATGAGCAGTTCTTC.

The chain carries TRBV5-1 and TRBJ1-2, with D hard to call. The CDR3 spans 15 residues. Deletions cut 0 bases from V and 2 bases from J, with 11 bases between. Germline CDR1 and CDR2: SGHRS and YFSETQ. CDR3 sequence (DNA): TGCGCCAGCAGCTTGGGGGCAGGAGGCAACTATGGCTACACCTTC. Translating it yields CASSLGAGGNYGYTF.